Each of the 10 T cell receptor beta chains below was sequenced from the same sample in a study of CD8 T cells in Susac syndrome. Random hexamers were used to reverse transcribe the RNA input (about 0.45 to 1 ug). From the immunoSEQ multiplex PCR reads, TCRdb called clonotypes with MiXCR, one entry per CDR3 protein. Seen here are 200,000 or so distinct CDR3 sequences, under 97% observed once, and the top ten hold 0.093%. What was sequenced was CD4+ T cells from PBMCs. The receptors come from a human donor with multiple sclerosis.

V is TRBV6-5 and J is TRBJ2-7; a possible D gene is TRBD2 (6 bases). Germline V gene sequence: CDR1 MNHEY, CDR2 SVGAGI. With 0 bases removed from V and 3 bases from J, the gap between germline ends came to 21 bases. The CDR3 loop spans 18 amino acids. The CDR3: CASSYSRDPGDQDYEQYF. The CDR3, as DNA: TGTGCCAGCAGTTACTCGCGGGACCCGGGGGACCAAGACTACGAGCAGTACTTC.

The V call is TRBV7-9, the J call TRBJ2-1; TRBD2 matches at 10 bases. J was trimmed by 4 bases and V by 5 bases; bases with no gene match: 2. The CDR3 sequence is 14 residues long. Per germline, CDR1 SEHNR and CDR2 FQNEAQ (reference sequence). The CDR3 DNA follows: TGTGCCAGCAGCGTGACTAGCGGGTACAATGAGCAGTTCTTC. Encoded protein: CASSVTSGYNEQFF.

This clonotype came up once. The chain uses TRBV10-1 and TRBJ1-2, with D tentatively TRBD1 (6 bases). The CDR3 contains 13 residues. Germline V gene sequence: CDR1 WNHNN, CDR2 SYGVQD (reference sequence). The V gene lost 2 bases and the J gene lost 4 bases, with 8 bases spanning the gap. For the CDR3, the DNA is TGCGCCAGCAGTGAGAACAGGGTCTATGGCTACACCTTC. This translates into CASSENRVYGYTF.

V and J are TRBV29-1 and TRBJ1-1, with TRBD1 matching 7 bases. The CDR3 totals 15 residues. Germline values: CDR1 SQVTM, CDR2 ANQGSEA. The V segment lost 7 bases and the J segment 0 bases; nucleotides outside the gene matches: 11. The CDR3 loop is CSARQGWGMNTEAFF. The CDR3 nucleotides read TGCAGCGCCCGACAGGGATGGGGGATGAACACTGAAGCTTTCTTT.

J is TRBJ1-6 and V is TRBV12-3 or TRBV12-4; perhaps TRBD1 as D (6 bases). CDR3 size: 13 residues. Trimming left V 4 bases short and J 8 bases short, with 9 bases between. DNA of the CDR3: TGTGCCAGCAGTTACTACAGGGATTCACCCCTCCACTTT. It is translated as CASSYYRDSPLHF.

This rearrangement joins TRBV2 to TRBJ1-5; perhaps TRBD1 as D (5 bases). Trimming left V 6 bases short and J 3 bases short, with 15 bases between. The germline V gene has CDR1 SNHLY and CDR2 FYNNEI. The CDR3 is made up of 15 amino acids. CDR3 in amino acids: CASRKTAGNNQPQHF. The DNA for the CDR3 is TGTGCCAGCAGGAAAACAGCAGGGAACAATCAGCCCCAGCATTTT.

The CDR3 spells CASSQEQGPGEKLFF. The DNA of the CDR3 is TGTGCCAGCAGCCAAGAACAGGGCCCTGGTGAAAAACTGTTTTTT. V usage is TRBV14 and J usage is TRBJ1-4; D is possibly TRBD1 (6 bases). Deletions cut 0 bases from V and 7 bases from J, with 12 bases between. Germline CDR1 and CDR2: SGHDN and FVKESK. The CDR3 is 15 amino acids. Filled out from reference TRBV14 and TRBJ1-4, the complete variable domain reads EAGVTQFPSHSVIEKGQTVTLRCDPISGHDNLYWYRRVMGKEIKFLLHFVKESKQDESGMPNNRFLAERTGGTYSTLKVQPAELEDSGVYFCASSQEQGPGEKLFFGSGTQLSVL.

The V call is TRBV10-3, the J call TRBJ1-2; D ambiguous. With 7 bases removed from V and 4 bases from J, the gap between germline ends came to 10 bases. This CDR3 is 12 amino acids long. Germline CDR1 and CDR2: ENHRY and SYGVKD. CDR3 nucleotides: TGTGCCATCACCGCCAACCTCTATGGCTACACCTTC. Translated, it gives CAITANLYGYTF.

The chain links TRBV12-3 or TRBV12-4 to TRBJ1-6; 7 positions agree with TRBD1. V shed 7 bases, J shed 6 bases, and the junction held 3 bases outside the gene matches. CDR3 size: 13 residues. The CDR3 bases are TGTGCCAGCAACCAGGGGGGTAATTCACCCCTCCACTTT. Translation: CASNQGGNSPLHF.

The rearrangement links TRBV12-3 or TRBV12-4 to TRBJ1-6, with D possibly TRBD1 on 6 matching bases. This CDR3 is built from 16 residues. V lost 6 bases and J lost 5, with 17 bases in between. The CDR3 DNA is TGTGCCAGCAGCGCGGACAGATCGCCTCATAATTCACCCCTCCACTTT. Translating gives CASSADRSPHNSPLHF.